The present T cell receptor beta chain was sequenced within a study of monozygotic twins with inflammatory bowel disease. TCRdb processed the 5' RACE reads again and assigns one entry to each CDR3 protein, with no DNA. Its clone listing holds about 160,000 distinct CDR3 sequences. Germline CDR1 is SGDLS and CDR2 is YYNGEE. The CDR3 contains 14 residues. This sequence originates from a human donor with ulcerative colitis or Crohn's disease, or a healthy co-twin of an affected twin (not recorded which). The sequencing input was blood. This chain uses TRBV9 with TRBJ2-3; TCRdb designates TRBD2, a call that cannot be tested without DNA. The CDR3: CASSSSGRADTQYF. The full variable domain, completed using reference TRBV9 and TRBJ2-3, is DSGVTQTPKHLITATGQRVTLRCSPRSGDLSVYWYQQSLDQGLQFLIQYYNGEERAKGNILERFSAQQFPDLHSELNLSSLELGDSALYFCASSSSGRADTQYFGPGTRLTVL.